This T cell receptor (beta chain) was found in a study of CD8 T cells in ankylosing spondylitis. General study points: What seemed typical of ankylosing spondylitis blood was a TCR beta motif built from roughly eight highly homologous variants. Peripheral blood samples showed relatively rare disease-linked clones, and these clones were CD8+.

The CDR3 runs to 14 residues. V lost 3 bases to trimming and J lost 3 bases; unmatched junction nucleotides: 6. Germline V lookup: CDR1 GTSNPN, CDR2 SVGIG (reference sequence). The TCR beta libraries were generated through quantitative 5'-RACE incorporating molecular barcodes. TCRdb used MiXCR to reprocess the 5' RACE reads, holding one entry per CDR3 protein. The sample records 350,000 to 450,000 distinct CDR3 sequences, about 25% being singletons. This clonotype was recorded a few times. Its antigen is undetermined. The sequenced material came from blood, either unsorted or a sorted T cell fraction (not recorded which). The receptor was derived from a male donor with ankylosing spondylitis. The chain recombines TRBV30 with TRBJ2-3; 7 bases are a match to TRBD2. This CDR3 is CAWRGLAVTDTQYF. CDR3 sequence (DNA): TGTGCCTGGAGGGGGCTAGCGGTAACAGATACGCAGTATTTT.